This entry concerns a single T cell receptor beta chain. This sample was included in a study of Graves' ophthalmopathy and Graves' hyperthyroidism. Study context: Where ophthalmopathy was absent within 18 months of follow-up, hyperthyroidism was stable.

Patients with other autoimmune diseases, uncontrolled infections, pregnancy or lactation were excluded. The V gene end was trimmed by 7 bases and the J gene end by 5 bases; junction bases not matched to a gene: 6. The CDR3 contains 14 residues. Looked up from germline, CDR1 is MNHEY and CDR2 is SVGAGI. Amplified TCR beta CDR3 regions were obtained using RNA transcripts as template. Second-round multiplex PCR came after a first-round RT-PCR that employed HTBI primers. One entry per CDR3 protein results from TCRdb running MiXCR on the multiplex PCR reads. The profile shows roughly 1.1 million distinct CDR3 sequences, 35% to 40% of them singletons.

The chain employs TRBV6-5 and TRBJ1-5; 9 positions match TRBD1. Sequencing was performed on peripheral blood or thyroid tissue (not recorded which). The source of this sequence is an adult man with Graves' hyperthyroidism. The CDR3 sequence: CASKKQGADQPQHF. The CDR3, as DNA: TGTGCCAGCAAAAAACAGGGGGCGGATCAGCCCCAGCATTTT.